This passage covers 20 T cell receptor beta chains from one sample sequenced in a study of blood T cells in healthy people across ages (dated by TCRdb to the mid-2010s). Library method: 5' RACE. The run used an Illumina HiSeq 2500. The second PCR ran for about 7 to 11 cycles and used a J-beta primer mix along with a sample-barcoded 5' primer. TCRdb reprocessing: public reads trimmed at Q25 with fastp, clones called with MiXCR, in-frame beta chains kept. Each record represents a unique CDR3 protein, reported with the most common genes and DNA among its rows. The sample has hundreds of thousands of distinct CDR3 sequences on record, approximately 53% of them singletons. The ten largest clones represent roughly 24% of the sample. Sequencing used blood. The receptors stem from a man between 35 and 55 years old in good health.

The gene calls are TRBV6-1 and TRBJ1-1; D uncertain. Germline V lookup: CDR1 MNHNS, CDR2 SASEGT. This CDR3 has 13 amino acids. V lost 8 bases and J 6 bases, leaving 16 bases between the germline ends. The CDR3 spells CASLSDRGPEAFF. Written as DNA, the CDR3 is TGTGCCAGCCTCTCGGACCGTGGACCTGAAGCTTTCTTT.

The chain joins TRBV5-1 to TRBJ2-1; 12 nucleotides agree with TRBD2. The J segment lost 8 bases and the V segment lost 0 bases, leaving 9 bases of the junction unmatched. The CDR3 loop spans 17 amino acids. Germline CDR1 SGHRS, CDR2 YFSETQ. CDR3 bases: TGCGCCAGCAGCTTGGGACTAGCGGGAGTAGTGTCCGATGAGCAGTTCTTC. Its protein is CASSLGLAGVVSDEQFF.

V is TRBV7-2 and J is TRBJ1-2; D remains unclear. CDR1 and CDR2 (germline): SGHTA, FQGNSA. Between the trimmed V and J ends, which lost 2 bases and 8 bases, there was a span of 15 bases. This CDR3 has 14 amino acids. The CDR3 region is CASSLSGREDGYTF. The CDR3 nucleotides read TGTGCCAGCAGCTTAAGTGGACGGGAGGACGGCTACACCTTC.

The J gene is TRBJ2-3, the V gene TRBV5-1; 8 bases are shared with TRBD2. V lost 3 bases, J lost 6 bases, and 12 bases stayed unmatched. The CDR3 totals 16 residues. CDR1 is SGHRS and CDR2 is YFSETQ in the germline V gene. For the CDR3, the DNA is TGCGCCAGCAGCTCTACTAGCGGACACCGAGGGGATACGCAGTATTTT. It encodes CASSSTSGHRGDTQYF.

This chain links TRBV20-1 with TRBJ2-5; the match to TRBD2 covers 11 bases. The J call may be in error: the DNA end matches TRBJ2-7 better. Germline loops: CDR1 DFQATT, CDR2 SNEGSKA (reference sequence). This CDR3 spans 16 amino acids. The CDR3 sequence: CSARSLAGGPGDEQYF. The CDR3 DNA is TGCAGTGCTAGAAGTCTAGCGGGAGGCCCCGGGGACGAGCAGTACTTC.

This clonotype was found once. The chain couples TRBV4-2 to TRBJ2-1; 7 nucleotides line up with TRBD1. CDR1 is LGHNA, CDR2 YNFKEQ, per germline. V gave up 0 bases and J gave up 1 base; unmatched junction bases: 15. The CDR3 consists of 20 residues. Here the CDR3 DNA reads TGTGCCAGCAGCCAAGAAAGTTCAGGGGGTGGCCTTTGGTCCTACAATGAGCAGTTCTTC. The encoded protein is CASSQESSGGGLWSYNEQFF.

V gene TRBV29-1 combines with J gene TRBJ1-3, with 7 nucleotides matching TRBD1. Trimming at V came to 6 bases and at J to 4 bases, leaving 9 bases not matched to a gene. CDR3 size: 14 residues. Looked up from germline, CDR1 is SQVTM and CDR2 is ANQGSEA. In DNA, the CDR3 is TGCAGCGTCCACCTTCCGACAGGGGGAAACACCATATATTTT. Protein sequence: CSVHLPTGGNTIYF.

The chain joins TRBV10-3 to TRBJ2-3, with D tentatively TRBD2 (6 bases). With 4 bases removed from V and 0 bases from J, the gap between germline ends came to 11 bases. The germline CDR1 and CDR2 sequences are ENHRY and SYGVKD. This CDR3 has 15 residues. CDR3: CAISVEGRSTDTQYF. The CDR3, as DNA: TGTGCCATCAGTGTGGAGGGAAGGAGCACAGATACGCAGTATTTT.

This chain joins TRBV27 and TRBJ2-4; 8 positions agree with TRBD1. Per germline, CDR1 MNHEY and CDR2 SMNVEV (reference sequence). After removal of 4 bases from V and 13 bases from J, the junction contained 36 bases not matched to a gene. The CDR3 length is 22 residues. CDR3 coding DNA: TGTGCCAGCAGTTGGTCCCCGACAGGGGACCGCATTAAGGATGTGGGCCTTGACGGGCAGTACTTC. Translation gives CASSWSPTGDRIKDVGLDGQYF.

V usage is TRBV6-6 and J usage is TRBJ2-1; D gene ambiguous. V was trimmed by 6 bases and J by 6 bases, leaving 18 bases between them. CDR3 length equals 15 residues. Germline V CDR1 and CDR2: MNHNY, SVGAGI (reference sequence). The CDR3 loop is CASSPQQPRGNEQFF. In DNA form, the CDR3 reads TGTGCCAGCAGCCCCCAACAACCTAGAGGCAATGAGCAGTTCTTC.

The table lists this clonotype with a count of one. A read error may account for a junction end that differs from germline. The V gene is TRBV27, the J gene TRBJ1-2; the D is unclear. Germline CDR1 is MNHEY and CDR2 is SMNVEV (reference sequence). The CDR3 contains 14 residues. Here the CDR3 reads CAGSSGSGVYGYTF. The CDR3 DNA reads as TGCGCCGGCAGTTCGGGCAGTGGGGTCTATGGCTACACCTTC.

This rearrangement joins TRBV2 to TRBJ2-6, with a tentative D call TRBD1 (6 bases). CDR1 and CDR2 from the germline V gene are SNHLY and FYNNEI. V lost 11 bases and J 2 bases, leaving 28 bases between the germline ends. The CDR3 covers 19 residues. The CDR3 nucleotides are TGTGCCGGCCAAAGAGGTACCCCAGGGGTCTTTACTGGGGCCAACGTCCTGACTTTC. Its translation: CAGQRGTPGVFTGANVLTF. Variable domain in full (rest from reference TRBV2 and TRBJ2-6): EPEVTQTPSHQVTQMGQEVILRCVPISNHLYFYWYRQILGQKVEFLVSFYNNEISEKSEIFDDQFSVERPDGSNFTLKIRSTKLEDSAMYFCAGQRGTPGVFTGANVLTFGAGSRLTVL.

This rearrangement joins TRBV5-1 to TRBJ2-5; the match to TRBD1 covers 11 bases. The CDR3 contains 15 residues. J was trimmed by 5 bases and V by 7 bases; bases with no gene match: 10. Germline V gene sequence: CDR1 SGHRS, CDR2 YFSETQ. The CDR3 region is CASLPGQGAVETQYF. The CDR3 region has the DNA TGCGCCAGCCTCCCCGGACAGGGGGCAGTCGAGACCCAGTACTTC.

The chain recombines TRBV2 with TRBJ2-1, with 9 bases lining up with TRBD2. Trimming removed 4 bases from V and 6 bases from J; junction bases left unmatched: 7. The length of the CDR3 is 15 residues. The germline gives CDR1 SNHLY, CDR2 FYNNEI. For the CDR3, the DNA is TGTGCCAGCAGTGTTAATAGCGGGAGTATCAATGAGCAGTTCTTC. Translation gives CASSVNSGSINEQFF.

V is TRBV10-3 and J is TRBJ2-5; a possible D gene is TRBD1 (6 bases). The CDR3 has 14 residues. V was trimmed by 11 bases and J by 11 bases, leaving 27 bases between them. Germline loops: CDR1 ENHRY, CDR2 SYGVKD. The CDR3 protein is CASVQTGTTNEQYF. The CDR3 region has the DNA TGTGCCTCCGTGCAGACCGGGACAACCAATGAGCAGTACTTC.

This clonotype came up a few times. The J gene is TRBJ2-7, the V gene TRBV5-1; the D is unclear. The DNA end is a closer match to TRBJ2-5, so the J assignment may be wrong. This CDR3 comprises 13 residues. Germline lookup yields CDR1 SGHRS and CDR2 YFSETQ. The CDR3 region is CASSLVERETQYF. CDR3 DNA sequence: TGCGCCAGCAGCTTGGTGGAACGGGAGACCCAGTACTTC.

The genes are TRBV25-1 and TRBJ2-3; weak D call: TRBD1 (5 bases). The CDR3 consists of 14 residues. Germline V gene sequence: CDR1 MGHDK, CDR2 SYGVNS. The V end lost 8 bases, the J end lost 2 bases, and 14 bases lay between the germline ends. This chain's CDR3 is CASPQGNYTDTQYF. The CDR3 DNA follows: TGTGCCAGCCCCCAGGGCAACTACACAGATACGCAGTATTTT.

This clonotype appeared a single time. This CDR3 is CASRADLETSGRAGSYNEQFF. The CDR3 nucleotides read TGTGCCAGCAGGGCCGACCTAGAGACTAGCGGGAGGGCCGGGTCCTACAATGAGCAGTTCTTC. This chain uses TRBV6-2 or TRBV6-3 with TRBJ2-1, with 14 bases fitting TRBD2. The trim removed 6 bases at V and 1 base at J, leaving 17 bases unmatched. This CDR3 region has 21 residues. Germline V gene sequence: CDR1 MNHEY, CDR2 SVGEGT.

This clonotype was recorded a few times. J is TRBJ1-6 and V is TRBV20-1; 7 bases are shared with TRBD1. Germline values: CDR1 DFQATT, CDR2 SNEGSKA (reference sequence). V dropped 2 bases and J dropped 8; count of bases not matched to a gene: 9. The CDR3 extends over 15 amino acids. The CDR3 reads CSARYRQGTYSPLHF. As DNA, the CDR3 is TGCAGTGCTAGATATCGACAGGGAACCTATTCACCCCTCCACTTT.

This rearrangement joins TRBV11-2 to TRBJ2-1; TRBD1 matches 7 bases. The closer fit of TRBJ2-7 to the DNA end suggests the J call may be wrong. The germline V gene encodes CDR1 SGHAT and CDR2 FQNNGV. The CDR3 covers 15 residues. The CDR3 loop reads CASRAQGWSYNEQYF. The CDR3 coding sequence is TGTGCCAGCAGAGCACAGGGGTGGTCCTACAATGAGCAGTACTTC.